Each of the 5 T cell receptor beta chains below was sequenced from the same sample in a study of OX40 agonist ivuxolimab in advanced cancers. The data were produced by immunoSEQ multiplex PCR, yet TCRdb's version contains in-frame clones alone and is incomplete. Here the sample spans 100,000 to 120,000 clones, roughly 87% being singletons. The sequenced sample was CD4+ or CD8+ T cells sorted from blood, obtained in a trial of the OX40 agonist ivuxolimab. The receptors come from an adult with an advanced solid tumor such as melanoma, head and neck, liver or kidney cancer.

V and J are TRBV18 and TRBJ2-3, with 12 nucleotides matching TRBD2. The V and J ends lost 1 base and 4 bases, in that order; junction bases with no gene match: 6. Germline V gene data show CDR1 as KGHSH and CDR2 as LQKENI. The CDR3 covers 17 residues. The CDR3 sequence is CASSPLASGGAADTQYF. CDR3 sequence (DNA): TGTGCCAGCTCACCACTCGCTAGCGGGGGGGCCGCAGATACGCAGTATTTT.

This clone was seen more than once but under ten times. V usage is TRBV6-5 and J usage is TRBJ1-2; D is perhaps TRBD1 (6 bases). The germline CDR1 and CDR2 sequences are MNHEY and SVGAGI. V was clipped by 2 bases and J by 5 bases, with 6 bases between them. This CDR3 comprises 12 residues. The chain's CDR3 is CASSYRGYGYTF. The CDR3, as DNA: TGTGCCAGCAGTTACAGGGGGTATGGCTACACCTTC.

The chain recombines TRBV4-2 with TRBJ2-2, with 15 bases matching TRBD2. The CDR3 spans 19 residues. V dropped 0 bases and J dropped 3; count of bases not matched to a gene: 5. Germline CDR1 LGHNA, CDR2 YNFKEQ. The CDR3 is CASSQDRGLAGGDTGELFF. CDR3 nucleotides: TGTGCCAGCAGCCAAGATAGGGGACTAGCGGGGGGTGACACCGGGGAGCTGTTTTTT.

V is TRBV28 and J is TRBJ2-1, with a tentative D call TRBD2 (6 bases). The CDR3 length is 15 residues. Germline V CDR1 and CDR2: MDHEN, SYDVKM. The germline V and J ends were trimmed by 3 bases and 1 base, with 10 bases remaining between them. CDR3 in DNA: TGTGCCAGCAGTTTGGGGGGAGAGTCCTACAATGAGCAGTTCTTC. Protein product: CASSLGGESYNEQFF.

The CDR3 bases are TGTGCCTGGAAGTTAGCTTTTCTAGCGGGCGGTCTCCGGAACAATGAGCAGTTCTTC. It yields the protein CAWKLAFLAGGLRNNEQFF. The J gene is TRBJ2-1, the V gene TRBV30, with 8 bases aligning to TRBD2. The length of the CDR3 is 19 residues. Germline CDR1 is GTSNPN and CDR2 is SVGIG (reference sequence). The trim removed 4 bases at V and 5 bases at J, leaving 22 bases unmatched.